The 23 T cell receptor beta chains below were found in one sample sequenced in a study of OX40 agonist ivuxolimab in advanced cancers. Clones were sequenced by immunoSEQ multiplex PCR, and TCRdb holds only the in-frame ones, with some missing. The repertoire has about 110,000 clones, about 92% of them found once; the top ten carry about 0.28%. Specimen: CD4+ or CD8+ T cells sorted from blood, collected in a trial of the OX40 agonist ivuxolimab. Source of these receptors: an adult with an advanced solid tumor such as melanoma, head and neck, liver or kidney cancer.

A single count supports this clone. DNA of the CDR3: TGTGCCAGCAGCGTAGGGAGAACTGCCGGGGAGCTGTTTTTT. This gives the protein CASSVGRTAGELFF. The rearrangement links TRBV9 to TRBJ2-2; no clear D. In germline, CDR1 is SGDLS, CDR2 YYNGEE. The ends were cut back, 0 bases at V and 6 bases at J, with 9 bases in the middle. The CDR3 has 14 residues.

The CDR3 spells CASSPQRGPYEQFF. Written as DNA, the CDR3 is TGTGCCAGCAGCCCCCAGCGGGGCCCGTATGAGCAGTTCTTC. V gene TRBV6-5 combines with J gene TRBJ2-1; 7 bases match TRBD2. The CDR3 runs 14 residues. V shed 6 bases, J shed 8 bases, and the junction held 10 bases outside the gene matches. CDR1 and CDR2 from the germline V gene are MNHEY and SVGAGI.

The J gene is TRBJ2-1, the V gene TRBV10-3, with TRBD1 matching 10 bases. The germline CDR1 and CDR2 sequences are ENHRY and SYGVKD. V trimming: 6 bases; J trimming: 9 bases; junction bases outside the gene matches: 5. The CDR3 contains 13 residues. CDR3 region: CAIRDRGLSEQFF. CDR3 DNA sequence: TGTGCCATCAGAGACAGGGGGCTTAGTGAGCAGTTCTTC.

The chain uses TRBV19 and TRBJ1-3, with TRBD1 as a possible D gene (6 bases). Trimming cost V 9 bases and J 0 bases, with 12 bases left between them. This CDR3 region has 14 residues. Germline V gene data show CDR1 as LNHDA and CDR2 as SQIVND (reference sequence). CDR3 coding DNA: TGTGCCAGCATTCAGGGGAGCTCTGGAAACACCATATATTTT. Its translation is CASIQGSSGNTIYF.

The genes are TRBV7-3 and TRBJ2-7; tentatively, D is TRBD1 or TRBD2 (7 bases each). The CDR3 is made up of 13 amino acids. Deletions cut 2 bases from V and 6 bases from J, with 11 bases between. CDR1 and CDR2 (germline): SGHTA, FQGTGA. The chain's CDR3 is CASSLDREGEQYF. CDR3 in DNA: TGTGCCAGCAGCTTAGACAGGGAGGGCGAGCAGTACTTC.

Only one count was recorded for this clone. V is TRBV5-8 and J is TRBJ1-5; no clear D gene. Germline values: CDR1 SGHTS, CDR2 YDEGEE. The V end lost 3 bases, the J end lost 5 bases, and 15 bases lay between the germline ends. The CDR3 sequence is 15 residues long. CDR3 protein: CASSSGGAFYQPQHF. In DNA, the CDR3 is TGTGCCAGCAGCTCGGGTGGCGCATTTTATCAGCCCCAGCATTTT. The full variable domain, completed using reference TRBV5-8 and TRBJ1-5, is EAGVTQSPTHLIKTRGQQATLRCSPISGHTSVYWYQQALGLGLQFLLWYDEGEERNRGNFPPRFSGRQFPNYSSELNVNALELEDSALYLCASSSGGAFYQPQHFGDGTRLSIL.

The chain recombines TRBV5-1 with TRBJ2-1; a weak D match, TRBD2 (5 bases). Germline assignment: CDR1 SGHRS and CDR2 YFSETQ. CDR3 length equals 14 residues. The V end lost 4 bases, the J end lost 1 base, and 9 bases lay between the germline ends. CDR3 sequence: CASSRDQSYNEQFF. Written as DNA, the CDR3 is TGCGCCAGCAGCCGGGATCAGTCCTACAATGAGCAGTTCTTC.

The rearrangement links TRBV7-9 to TRBJ1-1; no definite D call. The CDR3 length is 15 residues. The germline CDR1 and CDR2 sequences are SEHNR and FQNEAQ (reference sequence). Trimming stripped 2 bases from V and 1 base from J, with 11 bases between. The CDR3 nucleotides are TGTGCCAGCAGCTTAAAGGCAGCGCCGAACACTGAAGCTTTCTTT. It codes for CASSLKAAPNTEAFF.

The chain carries TRBV10-3 and TRBJ2-7; possibly TRBD2 for D (7 bases). The CDR3 spans 17 residues. Trimming removed 11 bases at V and 6 bases at J, with 32 bases between. In germline, CDR1 is ENHRY, CDR2 SYGVKD. The DNA for the CDR3 is TGTGCCTCCAAGGGGAGGGCAGGGGAACATCCTACCGGCGAGCAGTACTTC. Its protein product is CASKGRAGEHPTGEQYF.

CDR3 residues: CASSREGSYEQYF. The CDR3 DNA reads TGTGCCAGCTCACGGGAAGGTTCCTACGAGCAGTACTTC. This chain joins TRBV18 and TRBJ2-7; no clear D gene. CDR1 KGHSH and CDR2 LQKENI come from the germline V gene. The CDR3 has 13 residues. V lost 4 bases to trimming and J lost 1 base, with 8 bases between them.

This clone occurred a few times. The gene calls are TRBV11-1 and TRBJ1-1, with no clear D. Per germline, CDR1 SGHAT and CDR2 FQDESV (reference sequence). The V end was cut by 1 base, the J end by 2 bases, with 23 bases between. The CDR3 runs to 19 residues. The DNA for the CDR3 is TGTGCCAGCAGCTTAGTCCTGCTAGGGAGAAGAAGAAGCAACACTGAAGCTTTCTTT. As protein: CASSLVLLGRRRSNTEAFF.

Turning to this clone: Germline and junction disagree at one end, which may indicate a read error. V usage is TRBV2 and J usage is TRBJ1-2, with 7 bases fitting TRBD1. This CDR3 spans 14 amino acids. Germline values: CDR1 SNHLY, CDR2 FYNNEI. For the CDR3, the DNA is TGTGCCAGCAGTCCTGACAGGGCCAACTATGGCCACACCTTC. It is translated as CASSPDRANYGHTF.

The rearrangement uses TRBV28 and TRBJ1-1, with 7 bases that match TRBD1. CDR1 is MDHEN and CDR2 is SYDVKM in the germline V gene. The length of the CDR3 is 11 residues. The trim removed 6 bases at V and 10 bases at J, leaving 5 bases unmatched. The CDR3 here is CASSLQGRAFF. The CDR3 DNA reads as TGTGCCAGCAGCTTACAGGGGAGAGCTTTCTTT.

The V and J genes are TRBV28 and TRBJ1-2; TRBD1 might be the D (5 bases). The CDR3 extends over 14 amino acids. V shed 1 base and J shed 8 bases, with 14 bases lying between them. CDR1 is MDHEN and CDR2 is SYDVKM in the germline V gene. The CDR3 region has the DNA TGTGCCAGCAGTTTATCGGGCAGGGATGGGGGCTACACCTTC. It yields the protein CASSLSGRDGGYTF.

The chain links TRBV28 to TRBJ1-4, with D tentatively TRBD1 (6 bases). Germline-derived CDR1 and CDR2 are MDHEN and SYDVKM. The CDR3 loop spans 16 amino acids. V was pared by 6 bases and J by 0 bases, with 14 bases between. The CDR3 reads CASSLNGQSTNEKLFF. The CDR3 region has the DNA TGTGCCAGCAGCCTGAATGGACAGTCAACTAATGAAAAACTGTTTTTT.

V gene TRBV5-1 combines with J gene TRBJ1-1; no clear D gene. Germline values: CDR1 SGHRS, CDR2 YFSETQ. The CDR3 runs 16 residues. The V end was cut by 1 base, the J end by 5 bases, with 18 bases between. The CDR3 protein is CASSLFSTYFETEAFF. CDR3 nucleotides: TGCGCCAGCAGCTTGTTTTCCACATACTTTGAAACTGAAGCTTTCTTT.

The chain couples TRBV7-2 to TRBJ1-4, with 8 bases that match TRBD1. The germline V gene encodes CDR1 SGHTA and CDR2 FQGNSA. The CDR3 has 14 amino acids. V shed 5 bases and J 8 bases; nucleotides not matched to a gene: 7. CDR3: CASSPQGALEKLFF. In DNA, the CDR3 is TGTGCCAGCAGCCCCCAGGGGGCGCTAGAAAAACTGTTTTTT.

This rearrangement joins TRBV7-9 to TRBJ1-3; 11 bases fit TRBD1. The germline gives CDR1 SEHNR, CDR2 FQNEAQ (reference sequence). The CDR3 loop spans 19 amino acids. With V trimmed by 2 bases and J by 0 bases, 9 bases remained unmatched. The CDR3 nucleotides are TGTGCCAGCAGCTTACCGGGACAGGGGGTCAGGGGCTCTGGAAACACCATATATTTT. It translates to CASSLPGQGVRGSGNTIYF.

The chain joins TRBV7-6 to TRBJ2-7; 9 nucleotides match TRBD2. The CDR3 has 17 residues. The junction had 11 bases not matched to a gene; V was cut back by 1 base and J by 4 bases. The germline V gene has CDR1 SGHVS and CDR2 FNYEAQ. CDR3 nucleotide sequence: TGTGCCAGCAGCTTAGGACCTAAGGCGGGAGGGAGATACGAGCAGTACTTC. It encodes CASSLGPKAGGRYEQYF.

The chain links TRBV5-1 to TRBJ2-3; 9 nucleotides line up with TRBD2. Germline V gene lookup returns CDR1 SGHRS and CDR2 YFSETQ. The CDR3 spans 15 residues. V lost 5 bases, J lost 7 bases, and 11 bases stayed unmatched. The CDR3 spells CASRSVAAGGNTQYF. In DNA form, the CDR3 reads TGCGCCAGCAGGTCTGTGGCAGCGGGGGGAAATACGCAGTATTTT.

The chain uses TRBV12-5 and TRBJ2-5; 9 bases fit TRBD1. Germline V gene sequence: CDR1 LGHNT, CDR2 FRNRAP. Trimming took 2 bases from V and 5 from J; bases not matched to a gene: 6. This CDR3 spans 15 amino acids. CDR3 in amino acids: CASGLPGTGRETQYF. DNA for the CDR3: TGTGCTAGTGGTTTGCCCGGGACAGGGAGGGAGACCCAGTACTTC.

The chain carries TRBV19 and TRBJ1-5; the D is unclear. Deletions cut 6 bases from V and 2 bases from J, with 8 bases between. Germline V gene data show CDR1 as LNHDA and CDR2 as SQIVND (reference sequence). This CDR3 has 13 amino acids. The CDR3 DNA reads TGTGCCAGTAGGCGGGCCCGCAATCAGCCCCAGCATTTT. Residues: CASRRARNQPQHF.

This chain joins TRBV20-1 and TRBJ2-7; perhaps TRBD2 as D (6 bases). The CDR3 totals 11 residues. Germline CDR1 and CDR2: DFQATT and SNEGSKA (reference sequence). The CDR3 region is CGWTTLGEQYF. DNA of the CDR3: TGCGGGTGGACTACCTTGGGGGAGCAGTACTTC.